This T cell receptor (beta chain) was identified in a study of cytomegalovirus exposure and HLA in healthy donors. Whole-study findings and limits: What a later analysis showed was that several of the most significant clusters appeared linked to common viral pathogens. The majority of CMV-associated TCR beta chains were reported as apparently HLA-restricted in a later analysis.

Concerning this clone itself: Antigen unknown.

PCR used 60 Vbeta primers and 13 Jbeta primers. TCRdb's copy holds only in-frame clones and misses some; the assay was immunoSEQ multiplex PCR. The table lists 100,000 or so clones, around 79% of them singletons. Trimming left V 1 base short and J 2 bases short, with 15 bases between. CDR3 length: 17 amino acids. Germline values: CDR1 SGHVS, CDR2 FQNEAQ. The source is a middle-aged woman in good health and CMV-seronegative. The chain couples TRBV7-8 to TRBJ1-5; the D gene is possibly TRBD1 (6 bases). The specimen sequenced was PBMCs. CDR3 sequence reads: CASSLGWGQVGNQPQHF. As DNA, the CDR3 is TGTGCCAGCAGCTTAGGATGGGGACAAGTTGGCAATCAGCCCCAGCATTTT.